This T cell receptor (beta chain) was observed in a study of shared clonotypes between healthy human individuals. The V end was cut by 1 base, the J end by 1 base, with 14 bases between. The CDR3 totals 18 residues. The V gene's germline CDR1 is SNHLY and CDR2 FYNNEI. The protocol was immunoSEQ multiplex PCR, while the TCRdb copy is restricted to in-frame clones and leaves out a portion. The sample lists a few million clones, around 94% seen once, with around 0.14% in the top ten. The sample comprised naive CD4+ T cells sorted from blood. Subset specified: CD45RA+ positively selected. This sequence joins TRBV2 and TRBJ2-6; possibly TRBD1 or TRBD2 for D (6 bases each). The sequence was collected from a man in his late teens or twenties in good health. The CDR3 DNA reads as TGTGCCAGCAGTGAAGGGAGGGGGTCCGGGTCTGGGGCCAACGTCCTGACTTTC. Amino acid sequence: CASSEGRGSGSGANVLTF. Drawing the rest from reference TRBV2 and TRBJ2-6, the complete variable domain is EPEVTQTPSHQVTQMGQEVILRCVPISNHLYFYWYRQILGQKVEFLVSFYNNEISEKSEIFDDQFSVERPDGSNFTLKIRSTKLEDSAMYFCASSEGRGSGSGANVLTFGAGSRLTVL.